What follows are 7 T cell receptor beta chains derived from one specimen sequenced in a study of blood T cells in healthy people across ages (dated by TCRdb to about 2015). Libraries were constructed by 5' RACE. Sequencer: Illumina HiSeq 2500. A second PCR of 7 to 11 cycles was run with a J-beta primer mix and a sample-barcoded 5' primer. Clones were called with MiXCR by TCRdb after fastp trimmed the public reads at Q25, and only in-frame beta chains were retained. One record per CDR3 amino acid sequence lists the most common genes and DNA. This sample has over a million distinct CDR3 sequences in its table, and approximately 39% of those were observed once. The top ten hold approximately 4% of the sample. Sequenced input: blood. Receptors originate from a woman younger than 35 in good health.

This clonotype has only a few counts. V gene TRBV24-1 combines with J gene TRBJ2-2; D gene unclear. The CDR3 extends over 13 amino acids. V dropped 3 bases and J dropped 7 bases, with 8 bases sitting between them. Germline V gene sequence: CDR1 KGHDR, CDR2 SFDVKD. Written as DNA, the CDR3 is TGTGCCACCAGTGATCCCTCTGGCGGGGAGCTGTTTTTT. Translation: CATSDPSGGELFF.

The sample holds a few counts of this clonotype. The chain combines TRBV7-8 with TRBJ2-7, with TRBD2 matching over 7 bases. V shed 1 base and J 3 bases; nucleotides not matched to a gene: 6. The CDR3 is 15 residues long. CDR1 and CDR2 from the germline V gene are SGHVS and FQNEAQ. The chain's CDR3 is CASSLGEASGYEQYF. Here the CDR3 DNA reads TGTGCCAGCAGCTTAGGGGAGGCTAGCGGCTACGAGCAGTACTTC.

The V gene is TRBV5-6, the J gene TRBJ1-2, with D hard to call. V lost 4 bases and J 4 bases, leaving 8 bases between the germline ends. The CDR3 has 12 residues. Germline CDR1 and CDR2: SGHDT and YYEEEE. The CDR3: CASSAWIYGYTF. The DNA for the CDR3 is TGTGCCAGCAGCGCCTGGATCTATGGCTACACCTTC.

Comment on this clonotype: At one end, the junction sequence differs from germline, possibly due to a read error. The chain is built from TRBV7-2 and TRBJ2-1, with a possible D match to TRBD2 (6 bases). Germline values: CDR1 SGHTA, CDR2 FQGNSA. The CDR3 length is 16 residues. CDR3: CASSINAGRSYNAQFF. The CDR3 region has the DNA TGTGCCAGCAGCATAAATGCGGGGAGATCCTACAATGCGCAGTTCTTC.

V usage is TRBV29-1 and J usage is TRBJ1-1; D remains unclear. Germline V gene lookup returns CDR1 SQVTM and CDR2 ANQGSEA. The CDR3 contains 15 residues. V was clipped by 0 bases and J by 1 base, with 12 bases between them. The CDR3 reads CSVEDQRRKNTEAFF. The CDR3 nucleotides read TGCAGCGTTGAAGACCAACGCCGGAAGAACACTGAAGCTTTCTTT.

The chain joins TRBV7-2 to TRBJ1-1; 11 positions match TRBD1. Germline V CDR1 and CDR2: SGHTA, FQGNSA. V was pared by 1 base and J by 6 bases, with 4 bases of the junction left unmatched. CDR3 size: 15 residues. CDR3 in amino acids: CASSLVGTGGSEAFF. The CDR3 DNA sequence: TGTGCCAGCAGCTTAGTAGGGACAGGGGGATCTGAAGCTTTCTTT.

This clonotype occurred once. V is TRBV27 and J is TRBJ2-7, with 10 bases lining up with TRBD1. This CDR3 is built from 15 residues. J was trimmed by 3 bases and V by 4 bases; bases with no gene match: 6. Germline CDR1 reads MNHEY; CDR2 reads SMNVEV (reference sequence). CDR3 amino acids: CASSSFGTGDYEQYF. The CDR3 region has the DNA TGTGCCAGCAGTTCCTTCGGGACAGGGGACTACGAGCAGTACTTC.